The 30 T cell receptor beta chains reported below all come from one sample, sequenced in a study of blood T cell repertoires in COVID-19 (dated by TCRdb to about 2020). The library came from the immunoSEQ multiplex PCR assay. TCRdb carries this immuneACCESS record with in-frame sequences only. Its versions omit some clonotypes, under half of them owing to an unresolved V gene in the studies checked, with the rest unexplained. The sample table lists about 190,000 clones, nearly 90% of them with a count of one. Of the sample, 0.55% to 0.8% falls within the top ten clones. Sequenced input: peripheral blood. These receptors all come from a man aged 45-65 years with acute or convalescent COVID-19.

There are a few counts of this clone. The chain uses TRBV30 and TRBJ2-5; D is perhaps TRBD2 (5 bases). Germline V gives CDR1 GTSNPN, CDR2 SVGIG (reference sequence). The CDR3 has 13 amino acids. Trimming stripped 5 bases from V and 3 bases from J, with 13 bases between. Written as DNA, the CDR3 is TGTGCCTGGGGCGGGTGGCGGGAAGAGACCCAGTACTTC. Translated: CAWGGWREETQYF.

This sequence joins TRBV18 and TRBJ1-1; D not resolved. V dropped 1 base and J dropped 1 base, with 4 bases sitting between them. Germline V gene sequence: CDR1 KGHSH, CDR2 LQKENI. CDR3 length: 13 residues. The CDR3 DNA is TGTGCCAGCTCACCACGAGGGAACACTGAAGCTTTCTTT. Its protein product is CASSPRGNTEAFF.

This clone has a handful of counts. The chain employs TRBV19 and TRBJ2-2, with TRBD1 as a possible D gene (6 bases). Deletions cut 7 bases from V and 0 bases from J, with 18 bases between. Germline V gene lookup returns CDR1 LNHDA and CDR2 SQIVND (reference sequence). The CDR3 loop spans 17 amino acids. The CDR3 DNA reads TGTGCCAGTATCCTAAGGCACGGGACATCGAACACCGGGGAGCTGTTTTTT. This encodes CASILRHGTSNTGELFF.

This clone has just one count. The V gene is TRBV3-1 (or the pseudogene TRBV3-2), the J gene TRBJ1-5; 10 bases agree with TRBD1. V lost 4 bases and J lost 1; bases outside the gene matches: 7. This CDR3 contains 17 residues. Looked up from germline, CDR1 is LGHDT and CDR2 is YNNKEL (reference sequence). CDR3 DNA sequence: TGTGCCAGCAGCCTTCGGGACAGGGGATCGAGCAATCAGCCCCAGCATTTT. Translation: CASSLRDRGSSNQPQHF.

This sequence joins TRBV5-1 and TRBJ1-6, with D possibly TRBD1 on 6 matching bases. V was shortened by 3 bases and J by 4 bases, with 11 bases between the two germline ends. Germline-derived CDR1 and CDR2 are SGHRS and YFSETQ. The CDR3 length is 15 residues. The CDR3 coding sequence is TGCGCCAGCAGCTCCGGACAGAATTATAATTCACCCCTCCACTTT. This gives the protein CASSSGQNYNSPLHF.

This rearrangement joins TRBV3-1 (or the pseudogene TRBV3-2) to TRBJ2-2; D is perhaps TRBD1 (7 bases). Per the germline V gene, CDR1 is LGHDT and CDR2 is YNNKEL (reference sequence). The germline V and J ends were trimmed by 2 bases and 5 bases, with 15 bases remaining between them. This CDR3 has 16 residues. CDR3 nucleotides: TGTGCCAGCAGCCAATGGCGGGCAGGGGGGACCGGGGAGCTGTTTTTT. Its translation is CASSQWRAGGTGELFF.

V gene TRBV6-1 combines with J gene TRBJ2-5; TRBD2 matches at 9 bases. The CDR3 loop spans 15 amino acids. Germline-derived CDR1 and CDR2 are MNHNS and SASEGT. Trimming took 3 bases from V and 4 from J; bases not matched to a gene: 6. The CDR3 bases are TGTGCCAGCAGTGATATAGCGGGAGCGGTAGAGACCCAGTACTTC. It translates to CASSDIAGAVETQYF.

The chain combines TRBV4-1 with TRBJ2-3; 8 bases agree with TRBD2. CDR1 and CDR2 (germline): MGHRA, YSYEKL. This CDR3 region has 16 residues. The junction had 7 bases not matched to a gene; V was cut back by 2 bases and J by 3 bases. CDR3 DNA: TGCGCCAGCAGCCAACTCGGCCAGCGGGAGACAGATACGCAGTATTTT. Encoded protein: CASSQLGQRETDTQYF.

In DNA form, the CDR3 reads TGTGCCAGCAGCTTAGGTCCCATTAACACTGAAGCTTTCTTT. Translating it yields CASSLGPINTEAFF. This chain connects TRBV13 to TRBJ1-1; D unresolved. Germline V lookup: CDR1 PRHDT, CDR2 FYEKMQ (reference sequence). The CDR3 runs to 14 residues. The V gene lost 0 bases and the J gene lost 2 bases, with 7 bases spanning the gap.

The chain recombines TRBV3-1 (or the pseudogene TRBV3-2) with TRBJ2-7; D perhaps matches TRBD2 (6 bases). Trimming left V 1 base short and J 5 bases short, with 9 bases between. CDR3 length equals 13 residues. Germline values: CDR1 LGHDT, CDR2 YNNKEL (reference sequence). CDR3 loop: CASSQVGGHEQYF. The CDR3 DNA sequence: TGTGCCAGCAGCCAAGTGGGGGGACACGAGCAGTACTTC.

This chain joins TRBV7-2 and TRBJ2-3, with 8 positions matching TRBD2. This CDR3 is built from 15 residues. The V segment lost 5 bases and the J segment 3 bases; nucleotides outside the gene matches: 7. CDR1 SGHTA and CDR2 FQGNSA come from the germline V gene. CDR3 region: CASSRSGSGTDTQYF. In DNA form, the CDR3 reads TGTGCCAGCAGCCGGAGCGGGAGTGGGACAGATACGCAGTATTTT.

The genes are TRBV19 and TRBJ2-1; D uncertain. The CDR3 totals 13 residues. CDR1 and CDR2 from the germline V gene are LNHDA and SQIVND (reference sequence). Trimming removed 8 bases at V and 2 bases at J, with 10 bases between. CDR3 loop: CASAAAPYNEQFF. CDR3 nucleotide sequence: TGTGCCAGTGCGGCGGCCCCCTACAATGAGCAGTTCTTC.

CDR3: CASSYQTSGVADTQYF. CDR3 DNA: TGTGCCAGCAGCTACCAGACTAGCGGGGTTGCAGATACGCAGTATTTT. The chain uses TRBV7-2 and TRBJ2-3; 11 bases map to TRBD2. V shed 4 bases, J shed 4 bases, and the junction held 7 bases outside the gene matches. In germline, CDR1 is SGHTA, CDR2 FQGNSA. The CDR3 length is 16 residues.

CDR3 coding DNA: TGTGCCAGCACCCCTTGGGCTAGCGGGAGGTTTCAAGAAGAGACCCAGTACTTC. This gives the protein CASTPWASGRFQEETQYF. The J gene is TRBJ2-5, the V gene TRBV27, with 11 bases lining up with TRBD2. Germline lookup yields CDR1 MNHEY and CDR2 SMNVEV (reference sequence). The CDR3 covers 18 residues. V lost 7 bases to trimming and J lost 3 bases; unmatched junction nucleotides: 16.

This chain connects TRBV19 to TRBJ1-5; 7 nucleotides line up with TRBD1. The CDR3 contains 15 residues. Germline V gives CDR1 LNHDA, CDR2 SQIVND (reference sequence). With 5 bases clipped from V and 3 bases from J, the junction kept 7 bases outside the gene matches. CDR3 in DNA: TGTGCCAGTAGTGTATGGGACAGAGCCAATCAGCCCCAGCATTTT. It is translated as CASSVWDRANQPQHF.

The CDR3 loop reads CASRDGLSTDTQYF. As DNA, the CDR3 is TGTGCCAGCAGGGACGGACTATCCACAGATACGCAGTATTTT. This sequence joins TRBV2 and TRBJ2-3, with D maybe TRBD2 (6 bases). Per germline, CDR1 SNHLY and CDR2 FYNNEI. The CDR3 has 14 residues. V was trimmed by 6 bases and J by 2 bases, leaving 12 bases between them.

The CDR3 is CASSEQGILSGELFF. The CDR3 coding sequence is TGTGCCAGCAGTGAACAGGGGATACTTTCCGGGGAGCTGTTTTTT. The chain carries TRBV6-4 and TRBJ2-2; 7 bases map to TRBD1. The J segment lost 6 bases and the V segment lost 3 bases, leaving 7 bases of the junction unmatched. The CDR3 loop spans 15 amino acids. Germline CDR1 reads MRHNA; CDR2 reads SNTAGT.

The V call is TRBV21-1, the J call TRBJ2-7; the table's D call, TRBD1, has no DNA check behind it. TRBV21-1 is a pseudogene. The length of the CDR3 is 15 residues. The CDR3 here is CASSKKGDTAYEQYV. The CDR3 DNA follows: TGTGCCAGCAGCAAAAAGGGGGACACCGCCTACGAGCAGTACGTC.

This chain links TRBV4-1 with TRBJ1-6; 9 positions agree with TRBD1. Germline lookup yields CDR1 MGHRA and CDR2 YSYEKL. This CDR3 is built from 16 residues. With 3 bases clipped from V and 6 bases from J, the junction kept 6 bases outside the gene matches. In DNA form, the CDR3 reads TGCGCCAGCAGCCAGGACAGGGGAAGGAGTAATTCACCCCTCCACTTT. Translated, it gives CASSQDRGRSNSPLHF.

The CDR3 DNA is TGTGCCAGCAGCCCCCAGGGTTGGGAGCAGTTCTTC. Translating gives CASSPQGWEQFF. V usage is TRBV7-2 and J usage is TRBJ2-1; D may be TRBD1 (5 bases). Germline lookup yields CDR1 SGHTA and CDR2 FQGNSA. With 5 bases removed from V and 10 bases from J, the gap between germline ends came to 12 bases. The CDR3 totals 12 residues.

The chain combines TRBV6-5 with TRBJ1-1, with no clear D. In germline, CDR1 is MNHEY, CDR2 SVGAGI. Trimming pared 0 bases from V and 4 bases from J, leaving 6 bases between. The CDR3 is made up of 13 amino acids. CDR3 DNA sequence: TGTGCCAGCAGTTACTCGTCCAGCACTGAAGCTTTCTTT. This gives the protein CASSYSSSTEAFF.

CDR3 in amino acids: CASSRALDRENGYTF. In DNA form, the CDR3 reads TGTGCCAGCAGTAGGGCGCTGGACAGGGAGAATGGCTACACCTTC. The chain uses TRBV6-5 and TRBJ1-2, with 8 positions matching TRBD1. Trimming at V came to 5 bases and at J to 6 bases, leaving 11 bases not matched to a gene. In germline, CDR1 is MNHEY, CDR2 SVGAGI. This CDR3 region has 15 residues.

The J gene is TRBJ2-3, the V gene TRBV4-3; TRBD2 is a possible D gene (6 bases). Trimming cost V 0 bases and J 6 bases, with 16 bases left between them. The CDR3 contains 16 residues. Germline CDR1 LGHNA, CDR2 YSLEER. CDR3 in amino acids: CASSQDWGGNIDTQYF. Written as DNA, the CDR3 is TGCGCCAGCAGCCAAGATTGGGGAGGTAATATCGATACGCAGTATTTT.

Turning to this clone: An end of the junction does not agree with germline; a read error may underlie this. Different DNA sequences within this sample yield the same CDR3. V and J are TRBV7-8 and TRBJ2-5, with D maybe TRBD2 (5 bases). The germline CDR1 and CDR2 sequences are SGHVS and FQNEAQ. This CDR3 comprises 15 residues. The CDR3 bases are TGTGCCAGTAGCTTACCCCCCGGACTCTGGGAGACCCAGTACTTC. Protein sequence: CASSLPPGLWETQYF.

The V call is TRBV15, the J call TRBJ2-5; 8 bases agree with TRBD2. Germline trimming cut 0 bases from V and 4 bases from J; bases unmatched to any gene: 7. The germline gives CDR1 LNHNV, CDR2 YYDKDF (reference sequence). The CDR3 has 16 residues. The CDR3 coding sequence is TGTGCCACCAGCAGAGACCCAGCGGGAGTGATAGAGACCCAGTACTTC. Protein: CATSRDPAGVIETQYF.

V gene TRBV28 combines with J gene TRBJ1-6; D not resolved. CDR1 and CDR2 from the germline V gene are MDHEN and SYDVKM. The V end lost 2 bases, the J end lost 5 bases, and 7 bases lay between the germline ends. The length of the CDR3 is 14 residues. The CDR3, as DNA: TGTGCCAGCAGTTTAACGCAGGATAATTCACCCCTCCACTTT. Protein: CASSLTQDNSPLHF.

The V gene is TRBV7-2, the J gene TRBJ2-3; 7 bases line up with TRBD1. The CDR3 runs 15 residues. Germline CDR1 SGHTA, CDR2 FQGNSA. The ends lost 1 base at V and 2 bases at J; junction bases unmatched: 3. The CDR3 protein is CASSLVGQVTDTQYF. In DNA, the CDR3 is TGTGCCAGCAGCTTAGTCGGACAGGTCACAGATACGCAGTATTTT.

The V and J genes are TRBV5-8 and TRBJ2-4; no firm D call. Trimming pared 1 base from V and 6 bases from J, leaving 11 bases between. The CDR3 contains 14 residues. Germline loops: CDR1 SGHTS, CDR2 YDEGEE. The chain's CDR3 is CASSLSDYGNIQYF. The CDR3 DNA reads TGTGCCAGCAGCTTGTCAGATTATGGAAACATTCAGTACTTC.

This clone appeared a single time. The rearrangement links TRBV4-3 to TRBJ1-1, with a possible D match to TRBD1 (5 bases). This CDR3 comprises 18 residues. Germline values: CDR1 LGHNA, CDR2 YSLEER. The V end lost 0 bases, the J end lost 0 bases, and 17 bases lay between the germline ends. In DNA, the CDR3 is TGCGCCAGCAGCCAAGATAGAGACAGCGAGTACGTGAACACTGAAGCTTTCTTT. This codes for CASSQDRDSEYVNTEAFF.

The CDR3 region has the DNA TGCGCCAGCAGCCAAGCGGACAGGGCTGACGGCTACACCTTC. It is translated as CASSQADRADGYTF. The rearrangement joins TRBV4-1 to TRBJ1-2; 8 bases match TRBD1. CDR3 length: 14 residues. Germline lookup yields CDR1 MGHRA and CDR2 YSYEKL. After removal of 1 base from V and 8 bases from J, the junction contained 6 bases not matched to a gene.